Each of the 7 T cell receptor beta chains below was sequenced from the same sample in a study of cytomegalovirus exposure and HLA in healthy donors (dated by TCRdb to the late 2010s). Library creation used the immunoSEQ multiplex PCR assay. For the multiplex PCR, a mixture combining 60 forward primers for TCR Vbeta segments and 13 reverse primers for TCR Jbeta segments was used. Held by TCRdb, this immuneACCESS table contains in-frame sequences only and omits some clones. Under half of the omission traces to an unresolved V gene where checked; the cause of the rest is unknown. The table for this sample lists hundreds of thousands of clones; around 73% of them were counted only once. The top ten hold 3.8% of the sample. Specimen: PBMCs. The origin of the receptors is a male donor in good health and CMV-seronegative.

V and J are TRBV19 and TRBJ2-7; TRBD1 matches at 8 bases. Germline lookup yields CDR1 LNHDA and CDR2 SQIVND (reference sequence). Trimming took 1 base from V and 0 from J; bases not matched to a gene: 2. The CDR3 is 15 residues long. This chain's CDR3 is CASSIGQGSSYEQYF. CDR3 nucleotide sequence: TGTGCCAGTAGTATAGGACAGGGGAGCTCCTACGAGCAGTACTTC.

The chain couples TRBV5-1 to TRBJ2-3, with TRBD2 matching 8 bases. V was pared by 4 bases and J by 5 bases, with 12 bases of the junction left unmatched. This CDR3 contains 16 residues. CDR1 and CDR2 from the germline V gene are SGHRS and YFSETQ. The CDR3 sequence is CASSHYGGERVDTQYF. The CDR3 coding sequence is TGCGCCAGCAGCCACTACGGGGGGGAGCGTGTAGATACGCAGTATTTT.

There are a few counts of this clone. The V and J genes are TRBV28 and TRBJ2-7; a weak D match, TRBD2 (5 bases). This CDR3 spans 13 amino acids. V was trimmed by 8 bases and J by 0 bases, leaving 11 bases between them. CDR1 MDHEN and CDR2 SYDVKM come from the germline V gene. The CDR3 coding sequence is TGTGCCAGCGGGAGTTCCGCCTCCTACGAGCAGTACTTC. Protein product: CASGSSASYEQYF.

This clone was counted between two and nine times. The V call is TRBV6-6, the J call TRBJ2-1, with D unresolved. Germline V CDR1 and CDR2: MNHNY, SVGAGI (reference sequence). V was cut by 0 bases and J by 6 bases, with 3 bases left in between. The CDR3 consists of 12 residues. CDR3 sequence: CASSYSSNEQFF. Written as DNA, the CDR3 is TGTGCCAGCAGTTACTCTAGCAATGAGCAGTTCTTC.

The rearrangement joins TRBV5-1 to TRBJ2-5, with D maybe TRBD2 (7 bases). Looked up from germline, CDR1 is SGHRS and CDR2 is YFSETQ. V lost 6 bases to trimming and J lost 0 bases, with 24 bases between them. CDR3 length equals 18 residues. The CDR3 DNA reads as TGCGCCAGCACCGAGGGGGGGACTCCACTCCTCTACCAAGAGACCCAGTACTTC. Protein: CASTEGGTPLLYQETQYF.

The chain joins TRBV19 to TRBJ1-6; 8 bases are shared with TRBD1. The CDR3 extends over 15 amino acids. Trimming took 5 bases from V and 10 from J; bases not matched to a gene: 10. Germline V CDR1 and CDR2: LNHDA, SQIVND (reference sequence). The CDR3 loop reads CASSLTTGAISPLHF. The CDR3 DNA sequence: TGTGCCAGTAGTCTGACGACAGGGGCGATATCACCCCTCCACTTT.

The rearrangement uses TRBV9 and TRBJ2-1; weak D call: TRBD2 (6 bases). Per germline, CDR1 SGDLS and CDR2 YYNGEE. This CDR3 is 16 amino acids long. Trimming pared 0 bases from V and 9 bases from J, leaving 19 bases between. DNA for the CDR3: TGTGCCAGCAGCGTAGAGGGGACTCCCGGGTATAGTGAGCAGTTCTTC. Translation gives CASSVEGTPGYSEQFF. Full variable domain (missing parts from reference TRBV9 and TRBJ2-1): DSGVTQTPKHLITATGQRVTLRCSPRSGDLSVYWYQQSLDQGLQFLIQYYNGEERAKGNILERFSAQQFPDLHSELNLSSLELGDSALYFCASSVEGTPGYSEQFFGPGTRLTVL.